This T cell receptor (beta chain) comes out of a study of CD8+ T cells in alopecia areata. Sequencing templates came from extracted RNA that was reverse transcribed into cDNA. The protocol was immunoSEQ multiplex PCR, while the TCRdb copy is restricted to in-frame clones and leaves out a portion. The sample shows 130,000 to 150,000 clones, about 51% of them seen only once. From alopecia areata patients, lesional scalp punch biopsies and peripheral blood were collected. T lymphocytes (CD4+ and CD8+) were sorted from PBMCs. Trimming cost V 3 bases and J 0 bases; bases outside gene matches: 8. Germline lookup yields CDR1 MDHEN and CDR2 SYDVKM. This CDR3 has 19 residues. This clone was counted many times.

This clonotype was sampled from a human donor with alopecia areata. The chain uses TRBV28 and TRBJ2-4; 13 bases are shared with TRBD2. Source: CD4+ T cells sorted from blood, taken at week 0. DNA for the CDR3: TGTGCCAGCAGTTTCGTGACTAGCGGGGGGAGCTTAGCCAAAAACATTCAGTACTTC. This translates into CASSFVTSGGSLAKNIQYF. Filled out from reference TRBV28 and TRBJ2-4, the complete variable domain reads DVKVTQSSRYLVKRTGEKVFLECVQDMDHENMFWYRQDPGLGLRLIYFSYDVKMKEKGDIPEGYSVSREKKERFSLILESASTNQTSMYLCASSFVTSGGSLAKNIQYFGAGTRLSVL.